One and the same sample provided the 10 T cell receptor beta chains below, sequenced in a study of OX40 agonist ivuxolimab in advanced cancers. Sequencing was performed with immunoSEQ multiplex PCR; in TCRdb, only in-frame clones are kept and a portion is missing. The sample includes 50,000 to 65,000 clones, 75% to 90% of them seen just once. The material sequenced was CD4+ or CD8+ T cells sorted from blood, taken in a trial of the OX40 agonist ivuxolimab. These receptors came from an adult with an advanced solid tumor such as melanoma, head and neck, liver or kidney cancer.

The chain is built from TRBV7-2 and TRBJ2-1; the match to TRBD2 covers 9 bases. The junction had 4 bases not matched to a gene; V was cut back by 1 base and J by 6 bases. Germline V gene sequence: CDR1 SGHTA, CDR2 FQGNSA. The CDR3 contains 15 residues. CDR3 nucleotide sequence: TGTGCCAGCAGCTTAGTGGCGGGGGGGCGCAATGAGCAGTTCTTC. This encodes CASSLVAGGRNEQFF.

CDR3 sequence: CASSIGTVVEAFF. For the CDR3, the DNA is TGTGCCAGTAGTATAGGGACAGTAGTAGAAGCTTTCTTT. The chain joins TRBV19 to TRBJ1-1; D might be TRBD1 (6 bases). The germline gives CDR1 LNHDA, CDR2 SQIVND (reference sequence). The CDR3 runs to 13 residues. The germline V and J ends were trimmed by 1 base and 8 bases, with 11 bases remaining between them.

The V and J genes are TRBV7-9 and TRBJ2-3, with D tentatively TRBD1 (5 bases). The CDR3 sequence is 11 residues long. CDR1 is SEHNR and CDR2 is FQNEAQ in the germline V gene (reference sequence). V lost 1 base and J lost 15, with 11 bases in between. DNA of the CDR3: TGTGCCAGCAGCTTAGAGGACAAAAAATATTTT. Its translation: CASSLEDKKYF.

The chain uses TRBV30 and TRBJ1-1; D might be TRBD1 (5 bases). CDR1 GTSNPN and CDR2 SVGIG come from the germline V gene (reference sequence). V lost 0 bases and J 3 bases, leaving 5 bases between the germline ends. The CDR3 contains 12 residues. The CDR3: CAWSVGDTEAFF. The DNA of the CDR3 is TGTGCCTGGAGTGTAGGGGACACTGAAGCTTTCTTT.

The chain couples TRBV27 to TRBJ2-1; maybe TRBD1 (5 bases). Germline assignment: CDR1 MNHEY and CDR2 SMNVEV (reference sequence). V was cut by 2 bases and J by 10 bases, with 9 bases left in between. The CDR3 has 12 residues. The CDR3 region has the DNA TGTGCCAGCAGTTTAGGTGGGGCCGAGCAGTTCTTC. Encoded protein: CASSLGGAEQFF.

A few counts support this clone. The V gene is TRBV9, the J gene TRBJ1-4, with 7 bases aligning to TRBD1. CDR3 length: 14 amino acids. From germline, CDR1 is SGDLS and CDR2 YYNGEE. Trimming took 4 bases from V and 4 from J; bases not matched to a gene: 4. The CDR3 protein is CASSPDRVNEKLFF. The CDR3 coding sequence is TGTGCCAGCAGCCCAGACAGGGTTAATGAAAAACTGTTTTTT.

CDR3 protein: CASSLYREGGFF. The DNA of the CDR3 is TGTGCCAGCAGTTTATACCGGGAGGGTGGGTTCTTC. V usage is TRBV28 and J usage is TRBJ2-1; 8 bases map to TRBD2. J lost 15 bases, V lost 1 base, and 5 bases had no gene match. Per the germline V gene, CDR1 is MDHEN and CDR2 is SYDVKM. The CDR3 is 12 amino acids.

The chain carries TRBV5-4 and TRBJ2-5; D is perhaps TRBD1 or TRBD2 (5 bases each). V lost 3 bases and J lost 5, with 8 bases in between. The CDR3 length is 12 residues. Germline assignment: CDR1 SGHNT and CDR2 YYREEE (reference sequence). CDR3 protein: CASSWGGETQYF. Here the CDR3 DNA reads TGTGCCAGCAGCTGGGGCGGGGAGACCCAGTACTTC.

This chain connects TRBV5-8 to TRBJ2-2; the D gene is possibly TRBD1 (6 bases). CDR3 length: 16 residues. V lost 7 bases and J 2 bases, leaving 18 bases between the germline ends. CDR1 and CDR2 (germline): SGHTS, YDEGEE. The CDR3 loop reads CASETGISANTGELFF. The CDR3 nucleotides read TGTGCCAGCGAGACAGGAATATCGGCTAACACCGGGGAGCTGTTTTTT.

The V and J genes are TRBV9 and TRBJ2-7; D gene uncertain. The CDR3 is made up of 13 amino acids. Germline CDR1 reads SGDLS; CDR2 reads YYNGEE. V lost 3 bases and J 0 bases, leaving 7 bases between the germline ends. The CDR3 coding sequence is TGTGCCAGCAGCGCGGACGGCTCCTACGAGCAGTACTTC. Amino acid sequence: CASSADGSYEQYF.